The subject of this entry is one T cell receptor beta chain. This clone's antigen is unknown. Base qualities are missing; no much larger clone stands one base away. These data come from a study of T cells after somatic rescue of genetic block (dated by TCRdb to the early 2020s). Turning to the overall study: What the study looked at was long-term robustness, specifically in a T-cell system that came about through somatic rescue of a genetic block in T-cell development.

Via the germline V gene, CDR1 is KGHSH and CDR2 LQKENI. V and J lose 3 bases and 5 bases, and a span of 19 bases separates them. From cysteine to phenylalanine, the CDR3 is 16 amino acids long. Of all the DNA, just the CDR3 is kept, 48 bases in frame from base 1. Library preparation employed the immunoSEQ multiplex PCR assay. The table comes from immuneACCESS by way of TCRdb, which keeps in-frame sequences with V and J called. Part of the clones is missing from these tables; in studies checked, under half for an unresolved V gene and the rest for unknown reasons. This sample gives about 10,000 clones in total; around 74% of them show up just once. The ten largest clones capture 22% of the sample.

This chain joins TRBV18 to TRBJ2-5; D gene: possibly TRBD2, on 5 matching bases. The sequence was obtained from a boy aged 5 to 17. The sample consisted of peripheral blood mononuclear cells (PBMCs). The nucleotides read TGTGCCAGCTCACCCCCCCAACTGAGGGTGAAGGAGACCCAGTACTTC. Translation gives CASSPPQLRVKETQYF.